The T cell receptor (beta chain) under discussion was sequenced for a study of Graves' ophthalmopathy and Graves' hyperthyroidism. The authors amplified TCR beta CDR3 regions from RNA transcripts. Second-round multiplex PCR followed a first-round RT-PCR using HTBI primers. TCRdb reanalysed the multiplex PCR reads using MiXCR and keeps one entry per CDR3 protein. The sample has nearly 400,000 distinct CDR3 sequences, around 17% seen once. This clonotype was observed at least ten times. What it binds is unknown. Notes on the study in general: Cross-validated, the 13-signature model showed 87.88%/81.08% sensitivity/specificity, and 80%/75% in the test set.

CDR1 is MNHNS, CDR2 SASEGT, per germline. This CDR3 has 15 amino acids. Trimming removed 3 bases at V and 5 bases at J, with 16 bases between. The source of this sequence is a woman under 30 with Graves' ophthalmopathy. The chain uses TRBV6-1 and TRBJ2-5; D may be TRBD1 or TRBD2 (5 bases each). The sample comprised peripheral blood. The CDR3 loop is CASSEGRGFGETQYF. The CDR3 region has the DNA TGTGCCAGCAGTGAGGGGCGAGGGTTTGGTGAGACCCAGTACTTC.